One and the same sample provided the 27 T cell receptor beta chains below, sequenced in a study of CD8+ T cells in alopecia areata. cDNA prepared by RNA extraction and subsequent reverse transcription served as the template for sequencing. The repertoire was sequenced with immunoSEQ multiplex PCR; TCRdb's copy has only in-frame clones and lacks some. The repertoire holds 95,000 to 150,000 clones, with 40% to 55% as singletons. The source material was NKG2D-low CD8+ T cells sorted from blood. These receptors were taken from a human donor with alopecia areata.

This clone appeared a few times. The rearrangement links TRBV23-1 to TRBJ1-2; TRBD1 is a possible D gene (5 bases). TRBV23-1 is designated an ORF whose function remains uncertain. The CDR3 loop spans 12 amino acids. V was trimmed by 4 bases and J by 6 bases, leaving 9 bases between them. This chain's CDR3 is CASSPDRNGYTF. The CDR3 DNA reads TGCGCCAGCAGTCCTGACAGAAATGGCTACACCTTC.

CDR3 coding DNA: TGCGCCAGCAGTCAATCGGCGGTGTTTAACGGGGAGACCCAGTACTTC. Translated, it gives CASSQSAVFNGETQYF. The chain is built from TRBV23-1 and TRBJ2-5, with D uncertain. TRBV23-1 is sorted into the ORF group, with uncertain function. CDR3 length equals 16 residues. V shed 0 bases and J shed 5 bases, with 16 bases lying between them.

This chain joins TRBV29-1 and TRBJ2-7, with 7 nucleotides matching TRBD1. Germline V gene lookup returns CDR1 SQVTM and CDR2 ANQGSEA. Trimming removed 4 bases from V and 0 bases from J; junction bases left unmatched: 6. The CDR3 length is 14 residues. CDR3 nucleotides: TGCAGCGTTGCGGGGACAGTAAGCTCCTACGAGCAGTACTTC. Residues: CSVAGTVSSYEQYF.

The rearrangement links TRBV5-6 to TRBJ2-5; no clear D gene. The CDR3 runs to 14 residues. Germline V gene lookup returns CDR1 SGHDT and CDR2 YYEEEE. Trimming removed 1 base from V and 5 bases from J, with 12 bases in between. The CDR3 DNA reads as TGTGCCAGCAGCTTGTTCTCTAGTTACGAGACCCAGTACTTC. Translating it yields CASSLFSSYETQYF.

Worth noting for this clone: Other DNA sequences in this specimen translate into the identical CDR3. This rearrangement joins TRBV29-1 to TRBJ2-1; D is perhaps TRBD2 (5 bases). The length of the CDR3 is 13 residues. Germline loops: CDR1 SQVTM, CDR2 ANQGSEA. The CDR3 reads CSAWTALADEQFF. CDR3 coding DNA: TGCAGTGCCTGGACTGCCCTTGCCGATGAGCAGTTCTTC.

This clone came up a few times. The V call is TRBV29-1, the J call TRBJ2-5; D is ambiguous. Germline loops: CDR1 SQVTM, CDR2 ANQGSEA. The CDR3 has 13 amino acids. Trimming stripped 3 bases from V and 5 bases from J, with 13 bases between. CDR3 sequence (DNA): TGCAGCGTTGAGAGAGTCACGAGTGAGACCCAGTACTTC. It translates to CSVERVTSETQYF.

DNA of the CDR3: TGTGCCAGCAGTATGGGACTAGCGAGGAGGAATAGCGAGACCCAGTACTTC. This encodes CASSMGLARRNSETQYF. The chain links TRBV28 to TRBJ2-5; 10 nucleotides match TRBD2. The CDR3 totals 17 residues. The V segment lost 5 bases and the J segment 5 bases; nucleotides outside the gene matches: 14. In germline, CDR1 is MDHEN, CDR2 SYDVKM.

V is TRBV9 and J is TRBJ1-5, with TRBD1 matching 12 bases. Losses at the gene ends were 10 bases for V and 6 bases for J; bases not matched to a gene: 2. CDR3 length: 12 residues. Germline-derived CDR1 and CDR2 are SGDLS and YYNGEE. In nucleotides, the CDR3 is TGTGCCTCGGGACAGGGGGCTCAGCCCCAGCATTTT. Encoded protein: CASGQGAQPQHF. The full variable domain, with the rest looked up from reference TRBV9 and TRBJ1-5, is DSGVTQTPKHLITATGQRVTLRCSPRSGDLSVYWYQQSLDQGLQFLIQYYNGEERAKGNILERFSAQQFPDLHSELNLSSLELGDSALYFCASGQGAQPQHFGDGTRLSIL.

The CDR3 sequence is CAWTTGIWRGYGYTF. The CDR3 DNA is TGTGCCTGGACGACAGGAATCTGGCGGGGCTATGGCTACACCTTC. The chain links TRBV30 to TRBJ1-2; a possible D gene is TRBD1 (6 bases). The CDR3 sequence is 15 residues long. Looked up from germline, CDR1 is GTSNPN and CDR2 is SVGIG (reference sequence). Between the trimmed V and J ends, which lost 4 bases and 4 bases, there was a span of 19 bases.

This clone was recorded a few times. The chain combines TRBV29-1 with TRBJ2-2; 8 nucleotides align to TRBD1. The ends lost 4 bases at V and 6 bases at J; junction bases unmatched: 13. The CDR3 runs to 16 residues. The germline CDR1 and CDR2 sequences are SQVTM and ANQGSEA. In DNA form, the CDR3 reads TGCAGCGTTGGTGGTGGTAGGGACAGGAGCGCCGGGGAGCTGTTTTTT. It encodes CSVGGGRDRSAGELFF.

The sample holds a few counts of this clone. Other DNA variants within this sample encode the same CDR3. The chain joins TRBV29-1 to TRBJ2-7, with D unclear. CDR1 and CDR2 from the germline V gene are SQVTM and ANQGSEA. V lost 2 bases and J 2 bases, leaving 7 bases between the germline ends. The CDR3 runs 12 residues. The CDR3 sequence: CSVESRPYEQYF. CDR3 nucleotide sequence: TGCAGCGTTGAAAGTAGGCCCTACGAGCAGTACTTC.

There are a few counts of this clone. V is TRBV30 and J is TRBJ2-1; TRBD1 agrees at 11 bases. The V gene's germline CDR1 is GTSNPN and CDR2 SVGIG (reference sequence). The CDR3 spans 12 residues. Trimming removed 7 bases from V and 7 bases from J; junction bases left unmatched: 3. CDR3 residues: CASGTGGNEQFF. CDR3 DNA sequence: TGTGCCTCTGGGACAGGGGGAAATGAGCAGTTCTTC. Full variable domain (missing parts from reference TRBV30 and TRBJ2-1): SQTIHQWPATLVQPVGSPLSLECTVEGTSNPNLYWYRQAAGRGLQLLFYSVGIGQISSEVPQNLSASRPQDRQFILSSKKLLLSDSGFYLCASGTGGNEQFFGPGTRLTVL.

This chain uses TRBV10-3 with TRBJ2-5; D gene unclear. Trimming cost V 2 bases and J 2 bases, with 9 bases left between them. This CDR3 has 14 amino acids. CDR1 is ENHRY, CDR2 SYGVKD, per germline. CDR3 protein: CAISEVGAQETQYF. As DNA, the CDR3 is TGTGCCATCAGTGAGGTCGGAGCACAAGAGACCCAGTACTTC.

This chain joins TRBV7-8 and TRBJ1-1; D gene unclear. The germline V gene has CDR1 SGHVS and CDR2 FQNEAQ. V shed 8 bases and J shed 0 bases, with 10 bases lying between them. This CDR3 has 13 amino acids. The CDR3 DNA is TGTGCCAGCGGTGTAAACTTGAACACTGAAGCTTTCTTT. It codes for CASGVNLNTEAFF.

The chain combines TRBV11-3 with TRBJ1-2, with a tentative D call TRBD1 (5 bases). CDR1 is SGHNT and CDR2 is YENEEA in the germline V gene. The CDR3 has 14 amino acids. V was trimmed by 1 base and J by 4 bases, leaving 10 bases between them. CDR3 sequence (DNA): TGTGCCAGCAGCTTAGCGGACACCGCCTATGGCTACACCTTC. This sequence encodes CASSLADTAYGYTF.

The rearrangement links TRBV2 to TRBJ2-7; D is unresolved. CDR3 length: 13 residues. V was pared by 8 bases and J by 1 base, with 12 bases between. Germline V lookup: CDR1 SNHLY, CDR2 FYNNEI. This CDR3 reads CASYGESSYEQYF. The CDR3 DNA reads as TGTGCCAGCTATGGCGAGAGTTCCTACGAGCAGTACTTC.

The chain's CDR3 is CACDTAGELFF. As DNA, the CDR3 is TGTGCCTGCGACACCGCCGGGGAGCTGTTTTTT. The genes are TRBV30 and TRBJ2-2; D is ambiguous. The V gene's germline CDR1 is GTSNPN and CDR2 SVGIG (reference sequence). V was clipped by 6 bases and J by 6 bases, with 8 bases between them. This CDR3 contains 11 residues.

This clone was seen more than once but under ten times. The chain is built from TRBV28 and TRBJ1-3; D unresolved. With 6 bases removed from V and 7 bases from J, the gap between germline ends came to 19 bases. The CDR3 spans 15 residues. CDR1 MDHEN and CDR2 SYDVKM come from the germline V gene. CDR3 sequence (DNA): TGTGCCAGCAGCCGGGGAACTTCTCTGGGGAACACCATATATTTT. It encodes CASSRGTSLGNTIYF.

This clone was recorded a few times. The chain uses TRBV4-1 and TRBJ2-7; tentative D call: TRBD1 (5 bases). The CDR3 totals 14 residues. V lost 0 bases, J lost 5 bases, and 11 bases lay in between. Germline CDR1 MGHRA, CDR2 YSYEKL. The CDR3 here is CASSQDSGIDEQYF. In nucleotides, the CDR3 is TGCGCCAGCAGCCAAGACTCAGGGATCGACGAGCAGTACTTC.

The chain carries TRBV5-1 and TRBJ1-3; D ambiguous. This CDR3 is 13 amino acids long. The ends were cut back, 2 bases at V and 2 bases at J, with 5 bases in the middle. CDR1 is SGHRS, CDR2 YFSETQ, per germline. CDR3 nucleotides: TGCGCCAGCAGCTTCGAAACTGGAAACACCATATATTTT. Residues: CASSFETGNTIYF.

The CDR3 DNA reads TGTGCCAGCAGTGATTGGACTTCCCGGGAGCAGTACTTC. It translates to CASSDWTSREQYF. This chain joins TRBV2 and TRBJ2-7, with D perhaps TRBD2 (5 bases). Trimming left V 3 bases short and J 7 bases short, with 13 bases between. The CDR3 consists of 13 residues. CDR1 is SNHLY, CDR2 FYNNEI, per germline.

This clone appeared a few times. The chain couples TRBV29-1 to TRBJ1-2; D call uncertain. Looked up from germline, CDR1 is SQVTM and CDR2 is ANQGSEA. The CDR3 loop spans 15 amino acids. Trimming left V 0 bases short and J 4 bases short, with 15 bases between. The CDR3 DNA is TGCAGCGTTGAAGATTTGGGTCGAGACCTCTATGGCTACACCTTC. Protein: CSVEDLGRDLYGYTF.

The gene calls are TRBV11-2 and TRBJ2-4, with 12 bases matching TRBD1. CDR3 size: 15 residues. Looked up from germline, CDR1 is SGHAT and CDR2 is FQNNGV. With V trimmed by 3 bases and J by 6 bases, 3 bases remained unmatched. CDR3 in amino acids: CASSLGQGAGNIQYF. The CDR3, as DNA: TGTGCCAGCAGCTTGGGACAGGGGGCGGGAAACATTCAGTACTTC.

This clone came up a few times. This sequence joins TRBV6-6 and TRBJ2-7; 7 bases are shared with TRBD1. V lost 5 bases and J lost 4; bases outside the gene matches: 5. Germline loops: CDR1 MNHNY, CDR2 SVGAGI (reference sequence). The CDR3 runs 13 residues. The CDR3 nucleotides are TGTGCCAGCAGTCTAGGGGGCGGGTACGAGCAGTACTTC. Residues: CASSLGGGYEQYF.

The J gene is TRBJ2-7, the V gene TRBV27, with TRBD2 as a possible D gene (6 bases). V was clipped by 5 bases and J by 0 bases, with 14 bases between them. Germline V lookup: CDR1 MNHEY, CDR2 SMNVEV (reference sequence). CDR3 length: 15 residues. CDR3 nucleotide sequence: TGTGCCAGCAGTCCGGGACTCCCGAGCTCCTACGAGCAGTACTTC. This translates into CASSPGLPSSYEQYF.

In DNA, the CDR3 is TGTGCCAGCAGTCTCCAGGGCGAGGAGACCCAGTACTTC. This codes for CASSLQGEETQYF. The J gene is TRBJ2-5, the V gene TRBV6-5; D might be TRBD1 (5 bases). The V gene's germline CDR1 is MNHEY and CDR2 SVGAGI. V shed 5 bases and J shed 5 bases, with 12 bases lying between them. The CDR3 is 13 residues long.

The chain carries TRBV29-1 and TRBJ2-7; 7 bases map to TRBD1. CDR1 is SQVTM and CDR2 is ANQGSEA in the germline V gene. With 4 bases clipped from V and 6 bases from J, the junction kept 9 bases outside the gene matches. CDR3 length equals 13 residues. The CDR3 here is CSVASGGAGEQYF. The CDR3 nucleotides are TGCAGCGTTGCTTCAGGGGGTGCGGGCGAGCAGTACTTC.